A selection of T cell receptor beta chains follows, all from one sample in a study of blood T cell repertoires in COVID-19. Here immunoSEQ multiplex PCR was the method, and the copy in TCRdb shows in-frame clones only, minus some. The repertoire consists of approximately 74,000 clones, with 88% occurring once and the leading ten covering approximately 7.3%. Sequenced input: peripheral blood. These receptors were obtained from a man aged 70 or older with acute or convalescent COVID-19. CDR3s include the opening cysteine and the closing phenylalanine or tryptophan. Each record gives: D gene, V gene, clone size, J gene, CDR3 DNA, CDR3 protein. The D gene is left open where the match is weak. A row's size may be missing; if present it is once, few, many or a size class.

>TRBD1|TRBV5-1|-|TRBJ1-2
TGCGCCAGCAGCGCTCGACAGGGGGCGGGCTATGGCTACACCTTC
CASSARQGAGYGYTF
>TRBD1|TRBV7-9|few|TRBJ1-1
TGTGCCAGCAGCGATCCTGGCAGGGGGGAGACTGAAGCTTTCTTT
CASSDPGRGETEAFF
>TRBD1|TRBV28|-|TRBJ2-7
TGTGCCAGCAGTACAAGACAGGGGAACTCCTACGAGCAGTACTTC
CASSTRQGNSYEQYF
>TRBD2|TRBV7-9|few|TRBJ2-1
TGTGCCAGCAGCTTTAGTCTAGCGGGAGATAATGAGCAGTTCTTC
CASSFSLAGDNEQFF
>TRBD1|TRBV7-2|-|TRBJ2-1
TGTGCCAGCAGTCTTGACAGGGGACCCTACAATGAGCAGTTCTTC
CASSLDRGPYNEQFF
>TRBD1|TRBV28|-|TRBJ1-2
TGTGCCAGCAGTTTATTGACAGGGTTGTATGGCTACACCTTC
CASSLLTGLYGYTF
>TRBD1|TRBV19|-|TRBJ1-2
TGTGCCAGTAGTCCGGCCGGGACAGGGTATGGCTACACCTTC
CASSPAGTGYGYTF
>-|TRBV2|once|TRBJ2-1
TGTGCCAGCAGGGCGGACAGCAGCTCCTACAATGAGCAGTTCTTC
CASRADSSSYNEQFF
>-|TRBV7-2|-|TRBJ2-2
TGTGCCAGCAGCTTAGCGGGGCCACACAACACCGGGGAGCTGTTTTTT
CASSLAGPHNTGELFF
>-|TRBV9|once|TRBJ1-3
TGTGCCAGCAGCGTTTCAGGATCTGGAAACACCATATATTTT
CASSVSGSGNTIYF
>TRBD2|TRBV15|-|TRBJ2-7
TGTGCCACCAGCTCACCACTAGCGGGAGGTTTCTCCTACGAGCAGTACTTC
CATSSPLAGGFSYEQYF
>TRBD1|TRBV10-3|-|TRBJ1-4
TGTGCCATCAGTCCCGGGGCAGGGGGCAGTGAAAAACTGTTTTTT
CAISPGAGGSEKLFF
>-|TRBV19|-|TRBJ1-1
TGTGCCAGTAGCTCTTGGGGGGGGTATTGGAACACTGAAGCTTTCTTT
CASSSWGGYWNTEAFF
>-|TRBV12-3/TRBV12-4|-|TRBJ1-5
TGTGCCAGCAGCTCCCGGGGGCCCCAGCATTTT
CASSSRGPQHF
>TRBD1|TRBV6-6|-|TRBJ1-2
TGTGCCAGCAGTTACCAGACAGGGAATGGCTACACCTTC
CASSYQTGNGYTF
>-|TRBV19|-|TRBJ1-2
TGTGCCAGTAGTATAGCCCCTTTGGCGCAGCGAGCTAACTATGGCTACACCTTC
CASSIAPLAQRANYGYTF
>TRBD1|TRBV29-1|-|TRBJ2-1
TGCAGCGCCCCCCGTGGACAGGGGGTTTACAATGAGCAGTTCTTC
CSAPRGQGVYNEQFF
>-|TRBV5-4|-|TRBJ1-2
TGTGCCAGCAGCTTGATTGAGGGCCTGGGAGGCTACACCTTC
CASSLIEGLGGYTF
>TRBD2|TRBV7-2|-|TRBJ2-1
TGTGCCAGCAGCTTCGCCGGGACTACTTACAATGAGCAGTTCTTC
CASSFAGTTYNEQFF
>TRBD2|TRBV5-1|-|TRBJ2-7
TGCGCCAGCAGCTTGGCTCCGGGGGGGCGATACGAGCAGTACTTC
CASSLAPGGRYEQYF
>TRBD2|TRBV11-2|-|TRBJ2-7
TGTGCCAGCAGGAGCATTAAACAGACTAGCGGCACCTCCTACGAGCAGTACTTC
CASRSIKQTSGTSYEQYF
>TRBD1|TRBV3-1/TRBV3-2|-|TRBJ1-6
TGTGCCAGCAGCCAACTTAGGACAGGCGCCTTTTCACCCCTCCACTTT
CASSQLRTGAFSPLHF
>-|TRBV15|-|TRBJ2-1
TGTGCCACCAGCAGAGACGTGGGCGCCTCCTACAATGAGCAGTTCTTC
CATSRDVGASYNEQFF
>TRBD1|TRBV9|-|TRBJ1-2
TGTGCCAGCAGCGTCCGGGACAGGGGGTTTTATGGCTACACCTTC
CASSVRDRGFYGYTF
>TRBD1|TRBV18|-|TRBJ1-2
TGTGCCAGCTCATCGGGACAGCCAAAGGGTGGTTATGGCTACACCTTC
CASSSGQPKGGYGYTF
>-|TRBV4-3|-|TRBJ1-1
TGCGCCAGCAGCCAAGCGAGAAGGGGCACTGAAGCTTTCTTT
CASSQARRGTEAFF
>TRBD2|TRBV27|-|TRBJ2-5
TGTGCCAGCAGCCCAAGGTCCGGGGGGACCCAAGAGACCCAGTACTTC
CASSPRSGGTQETQYF
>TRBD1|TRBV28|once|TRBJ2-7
TGTGCCAGCAGAAGGGGGCTGGTTATCGAGCAGTACTTC
CASRRGLVIEQYF
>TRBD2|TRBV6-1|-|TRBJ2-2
TGTGCCAGCAGTGCAATAGCGGGGAGGGCGACCGGGGAGCTGTTTTTT
CASSAIAGRATGELFF
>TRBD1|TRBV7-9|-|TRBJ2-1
TGTGCCAGCAGCTTGGGACAGGGGGCCAATGAGCAGTTCTTC
CASSLGQGANEQFF
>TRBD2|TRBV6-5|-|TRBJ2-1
TGTGCCAGCAGTCAAATAGCGGGGTCACTCAATGAGCAGTTCTTC
CASSQIAGSLNEQFF
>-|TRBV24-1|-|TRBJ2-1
TGTGCCACCAGTGCCTACGACAATGAGCAGTTCTTC
CATSAYDNEQFF
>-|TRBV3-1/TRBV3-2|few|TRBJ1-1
TGTGCCAGCAGCCGAGCCGGGGGTGACACTGAAGCTTTCTTT
CASSRAGGDTEAFF
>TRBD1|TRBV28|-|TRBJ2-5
TGTGCCAGCACTAGGACAGGGGTCTGGGAGACCCAGTACTTC
CASTRTGVWETQYF
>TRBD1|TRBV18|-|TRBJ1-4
TGTGCCAGCTCACCGACAGGGGGCGTTGCAACTAATGAAAAACTGTTTTTT
CASSPTGGVATNEKLFF
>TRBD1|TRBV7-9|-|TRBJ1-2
TGTGCCAGCAGCTGGACAGGGGTTGACTATGGCTACACCTTC
CASSWTGVDYGYTF
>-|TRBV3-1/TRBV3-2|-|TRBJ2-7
TGTGCCAGCAGCCAAGGGGCGGAGCAGTACTTC
CASSQGAEQYF
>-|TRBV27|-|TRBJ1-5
TGTGCCAGCAGCCCTATTTCCGACAGTGGAAGCAATCAGCCCCAGCATTTT
CASSPISDSGSNQPQHF
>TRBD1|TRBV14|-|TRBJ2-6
TGTGCCAGCAGCCAGGACTTAGGGACAGGGGTTTTAGCTGGGGCCAACGTCCTGACTTTC
CASSQDLGTGVLAGANVLTF
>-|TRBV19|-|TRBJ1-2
TGTGCCAGTAGTATCATTGCGCCGGGTCTGGATGGCTACACCTTC
CASSIIAPGLDGYTF
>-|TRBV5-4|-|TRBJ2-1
TGTGCCAGCAGCTTGGGCGCGCTAGCATCCTACAATGAGCAGTTCTTC
CASSLGALASYNEQFF
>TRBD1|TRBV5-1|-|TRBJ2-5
TGCGCCAGCAGCTTGGATACAGGGGGCTCAGGGACCCAGTACTTC
CASSLDTGGSGTQYF
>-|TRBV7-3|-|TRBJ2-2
TGTGCCAGTTCAAACACCGGGGAGCTGTTTTTT
CASSNTGELFF
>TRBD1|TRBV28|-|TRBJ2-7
TGTGCCAGCGGATCACAGGGGGCGGTAAACTACGAGCAGTACTTC
CASGSQGAVNYEQYF
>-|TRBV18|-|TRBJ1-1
TGTGCCAGCTTTATGACAGGGAACACTGAAGCTTTCTTT
CASFMTGNTEAFF
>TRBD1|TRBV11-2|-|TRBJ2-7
TGTGCCAGCAGCTTAAAGGACAGGGGGGTCGGCGAGCAGTACTTC
CASSLKDRGVGEQYF
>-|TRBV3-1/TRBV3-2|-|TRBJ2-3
TGTGCCAGCAGCCGAAGACTAGGAGGTGATACGCAGTATTTT
CASSRRLGGDTQYF
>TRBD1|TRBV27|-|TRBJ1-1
TGTGCCAGCAGCCGGGACAGGGGTTACACTGAAGCTTTCTTT
CASSRDRGYTEAFF